Listed below are T cell receptor beta chains from one sample, sequenced in a study of PD-1 and CTLA-4 blockade in melanoma. The table came from immunoSEQ multiplex PCR; TCRdb's copy has only in-frame clones and leaves some out. The sample lists 25,000 to 40,000 clones; about 85% were seen once. The specimen comprised CD8+ T cells from peripheral blood, sampled from a patient given anti-PD-1 treatment. Receptor source: a human donor with melanoma. CDR3s include the opening cysteine and the closing phenylalanine or tryptophan. The order of the fields is clone size, D gene, V gene, J gene, CDR3 DNA, CDR3 protein. D genes are given only for firm matches. Clone size, where shown, is once, few, many, or a class for clones that have expanded.

clone_size: NA
d_call: NA
v_call: TRBV9
j_call: TRBJ2-7
cdr3_nt: TGTGCCAGCAGCGCCCGGGGTTCTAGGACCGACGAGCAGTACTTC
cdr3_aa: CASSARGSRTDEQYF

clone_size: NA
d_call: NA
v_call: TRBV4-2
j_call: TRBJ2-4
cdr3_nt: TGTGCCAGCAGCCAAGACGGGCCGTCACAAAACATTCAGTACTTC
cdr3_aa: CASSQDGPSQNIQYF

clone_size: once
d_call: NA
v_call: TRBV4-1
j_call: TRBJ1-1
cdr3_nt: TGCGCCAGCAGCCATGCCACAGGGTTTACTGAAGCTTTCTTT
cdr3_aa: CASSHATGFTEAFF

clone_size: NA
d_call: NA
v_call: TRBV21-1
j_call: TRBJ2-7
cdr3_nt: TGTGCCAGCAGCAAGGCCCCTAGTGGCCGCTACGAGCAGTACTTC
cdr3_aa: CASSKAPSGRYEQYF

clone_size: NA
d_call: TRBD1
v_call: TRBV5-4
j_call: TRBJ1-1
cdr3_nt: TGTGCCAGCAGTTTTACAGGGGGCTTCACTGAAGCTTTCTTT
cdr3_aa: CASSFTGGFTEAFF

clone_size: NA
d_call: NA
v_call: TRBV2
j_call: TRBJ2-7
cdr3_nt: TGTGCCAGCAGTGAAGCGGTGGCCAGAACCTACGAGCAGTACTTC
cdr3_aa: CASSEAVARTYEQYF

clone_size: NA
d_call: NA
v_call: TRBV4-2
j_call: TRBJ1-2
cdr3_nt: TGTGCCAGCAGCCAAGAATTTCTACACTCGGGAGGTGGCTACACCTTC
cdr3_aa: CASSQEFLHSGGGYTF

clone_size: NA
d_call: NA
v_call: TRBV3-1/TRBV3-2
j_call: TRBJ1-1
cdr3_nt: TGTGCCAGCAGCCAAGATACTTCGGGGGCCACTGAAGCTTTCTTT
cdr3_aa: CASSQDTSGATEAFF

clone_size: NA
d_call: TRBD1
v_call: TRBV5-6
j_call: TRBJ1-2
cdr3_nt: TGTGCCAGCAGCTTGGAAGGGACAGGGGAAGGCTACACCTTC
cdr3_aa: CASSLEGTGEGYTF

clone_size: NA
d_call: NA
v_call: TRBV5-1
j_call: TRBJ1-1
cdr3_nt: TGCGCCAGCAGCTTGGTTGTTGTGGGCAGGACTGAAGCTTTCTTT
cdr3_aa: CASSLVVVGRTEAFF

clone_size: NA
d_call: NA
v_call: TRBV2
j_call: TRBJ2-7
cdr3_nt: TGTGCCAGCAGTGAACCCCTCGGTCCTGTAGGCCACGAGCAGTACTTC
cdr3_aa: CASSEPLGPVGHEQYF

clone_size: NA
d_call: NA
v_call: TRBV28
j_call: TRBJ2-5
cdr3_nt: TGTGCCAGCAGTACGCCCACCGATCCCCTAAAGCAAGAGACCCAGTACTTC
cdr3_aa: CASSTPTDPLKQETQYF

clone_size: once
d_call: NA
v_call: TRBV30
j_call: TRBJ1-3
cdr3_nt: TGTGCCTGGAGTGCTACTGGAAACACCATATATTTT
cdr3_aa: CAWSATGNTIYF

clone_size: NA
d_call: NA
v_call: TRBV7-6
j_call: TRBJ2-6
cdr3_nt: TGTGCCAGCAGCCGCAGTGTCTCTGGGGCCAACGTCCTGACTTTC
cdr3_aa: CASSRSVSGANVLTF

clone_size: NA
d_call: NA
v_call: TRBV5-4
j_call: TRBJ1-1
cdr3_nt: TGTGCCAGCAGCTTGGCGTCAGGGAAAGGGAACACTGAAGCTTTCTTT
cdr3_aa: CASSLASGKGNTEAFF

clone_size: NA
d_call: NA
v_call: TRBV28
j_call: TRBJ2-7
cdr3_nt: TGTGCCACTGGAGCGGGCTACGAGCAGTACTTC
cdr3_aa: CATGAGYEQYF

clone_size: NA
d_call: NA
v_call: TRBV28
j_call: TRBJ1-2
cdr3_nt: TGTGCCAGCAGTTTATCCGGGCAGGGCTATGGCTACACCTTC
cdr3_aa: CASSLSGQGYGYTF

clone_size: once
d_call: NA
v_call: TRBV28
j_call: TRBJ2-2
cdr3_nt: TGTGCCAGCAGTTTATGGTGGTCGAGGGAGCTGTTTTTT
cdr3_aa: CASSLWWSRELFF

clone_size: NA
d_call: TRBD1
v_call: TRBV6-5
j_call: TRBJ2-7
cdr3_nt: TGTGCCAGCAGTTACGGGACAGGGGTCTCCTACGAGCAGTACTTC
cdr3_aa: CASSYGTGVSYEQYF

clone_size: NA
d_call: TRBD2
v_call: TRBV6-5
j_call: TRBJ2-3
cdr3_nt: TGTGCCAGCAGTTACCCGTCGGGGGGAGGTACGCAGTATTTT
cdr3_aa: CASSYPSGGGTQYF

clone_size: few
d_call: TRBD2
v_call: TRBV4-2
j_call: TRBJ2-5
cdr3_nt: TGTGCCAGCAGCCCGGGGACTAGCGGTTACCAAGAGACCCAGTACTTC
cdr3_aa: CASSPGTSGYQETQYF

clone_size: NA
d_call: NA
v_call: TRBV9
j_call: TRBJ1-2
cdr3_nt: TGTGCCAGCAGCGTAGGTGGGGGGAACTATGGCTACACCTTC
cdr3_aa: CASSVGGGNYGYTF

clone_size: NA
d_call: NA
v_call: TRBV4-3
j_call: TRBJ2-7
cdr3_nt: TGCGCCAGCAGCCAAGGACTTGCCCCTTACAGGGTTTACGAGCAGTACTTC
cdr3_aa: CASSQGLAPYRVYEQYF